These 18 T cell receptor beta chains came from one sample sequenced in a study of CD8+ T cells in alopecia areata. CD25+CD127- cells were sorted from CD4+ cells in five patients. Extracted RNA was reverse transcribed, and the resulting cDNA served as sequencing template. Only in-frame clones appear in the TCRdb table, and some are missing; sequencing was by immunoSEQ multiplex PCR. The sample includes more than 11,000 clones, 50% to 60% of them seen just once. Sample: CD4+ Tregs sorted from blood. The origin of the receptors is a human donor with alopecia areata.

With respect to this clone: A much larger clone differs by one base, so this may be a read error. The J gene is TRBJ2-7, the V gene TRBV6-6, with no clear D. The germline gives CDR1 MNHNY, CDR2 SVGAGI (reference sequence). The CDR3 is 12 amino acids. CDR3 nucleotides: TGTGCCAGCACCCAGAGCTCCTACGAGCGGTACTTC. As protein: CASTQSSYERYF.

This clone was seen a handful of times. This rearrangement joins TRBV11-2 to TRBJ1-1; no firm D call. The germline V gene encodes CDR1 SGHAT and CDR2 FQNNGV. V lost 0 bases and J 5 bases, leaving 10 bases between the germline ends. The CDR3 has 14 residues. The CDR3 sequence is CASSLEAGWTEAFF. The CDR3 DNA is TGTGCCAGCAGCTTAGAAGCGGGTTGGACTGAAGCTTTCTTT.

This sequence joins TRBV12-5 and TRBJ1-1; 7 bases agree with TRBD1. CDR1 is LGHNT and CDR2 is FRNRAP in the germline V gene. After removal of 7 bases from V and 3 bases from J, the junction contained 14 bases not matched to a gene. This CDR3 region has 16 residues. The CDR3 DNA sequence: TGTGCTAGTGCCCGAACCTTGACAGGGATGTACACTGAAGCTTTCTTT. It is translated as CASARTLTGMYTEAFF.

This rearrangement joins TRBV5-6 to TRBJ2-3, with D tentatively TRBD2 (5 bases). Trimming removed 2 bases from V and 0 bases from J, with 7 bases in between. The V gene's germline CDR1 is SGHDT and CDR2 YYEEEE. The CDR3 is 14 residues long. CDR3 region: CASSFTGSTDTQYF. CDR3 sequence (DNA): TGTGCCAGCAGCTTTACGGGGAGCACAGATACGCAGTATTTT.

The V and J genes are TRBV6-5 and TRBJ1-3, with D hard to call. The CDR3 runs to 12 residues. Germline loops: CDR1 MNHEY, CDR2 SVGAGI. V gave up 8 bases and J gave up 4 bases, with 9 bases separating them. In DNA form, the CDR3 reads TGTGCCAGCTCCACGTCCGGAAACACCATATATTTT. Encoded protein: CASSTSGNTIYF.

On this clone itself: The sample holds other DNA sequences that translate to the same CDR3. The chain employs TRBV7-6 and TRBJ2-7, with 15 positions matching TRBD2. The J segment lost 11 bases and the V segment lost 5 bases, leaving 25 bases of the junction unmatched. The CDR3 consists of 20 residues. CDR1 SGHVS and CDR2 FNYEAQ come from the germline V gene. CDR3 nucleotide sequence: TGTGCCAGCAGCCCTCAATCGACGGGACTAGCGGGGGGAAAGGTTGTTATCAAGTACTTC. This sequence encodes CASSPQSTGLAGGKVVIKYF.

The chain couples TRBV5-6 to TRBJ2-5; possible D gene TRBD1, 5 bases. Germline V CDR1 and CDR2: SGHDT, YYEEEE. V was pared by 2 bases and J by 4 bases, with 15 bases between. The CDR3 is 15 amino acids. The CDR3 DNA is TGTGCCAGCAGCTTCTCGTCTAGGGGCGGAGAGACCCAGTACTTC. The encoded protein is CASSFSSRGGETQYF.

The chain is built from TRBV9 and TRBJ2-7; 12 nucleotides agree with TRBD2. V lost 0 bases, J lost 2 bases, and 9 bases stayed unmatched. The CDR3 runs 18 residues. Germline V gene lookup returns CDR1 SGDLS and CDR2 YYNGEE. CDR3 protein: CASSVGGLAGGIPYEQYF. CDR3 nucleotide sequence: TGTGCCAGCAGCGTAGGCGGCCTAGCGGGAGGGATTCCCTACGAGCAGTACTTC.

V is TRBV11-2 and J is TRBJ2-3; no definite D call. Trimming stripped 0 bases from V and 12 bases from J, with 7 bases between. Germline V gives CDR1 SGHAT, CDR2 FQNNGV. This CDR3 spans 11 amino acids. In DNA, the CDR3 is TGTGCCAGCAGCTTAGAACAGCTCCAGTATTTT. Translating gives CASSLEQLQYF.

The chain combines TRBV18 with TRBJ1-1; unclear D gene. With 5 bases removed from V and 1 base from J, the gap between germline ends came to 11 bases. The CDR3 sequence is 14 residues long. Germline-derived CDR1 and CDR2 are KGHSH and LQKENI. The CDR3 protein is CASSTSPGNTEAFF. CDR3 DNA: TGTGCCAGCTCAACGTCGCCCGGGAACACTGAAGCTTTCTTT.

The chain recombines TRBV20-1 with TRBJ1-1; TRBD1 aligns across 7 bases. The germline CDR1 and CDR2 sequences are DFQATT and SNEGSKA (reference sequence). The junction had 5 bases not matched to a gene; V was cut back by 6 bases and J by 10 bases. The CDR3 extends over 10 amino acids. The CDR3 here is CSAGRDRAFF. In nucleotides, the CDR3 is TGCAGTGCAGGGCGGGACAGAGCTTTCTTT.

Only a few counts were recorded for this clone. V and J are TRBV4-1 and TRBJ2-1; D gene uncertain. This CDR3 region has 11 residues. The V end lost 4 bases, the J end lost 5 bases, and 3 bases lay between the germline ends. Germline lookup yields CDR1 MGHRA and CDR2 YSYEKL. The CDR3 region has the DNA TGCGCCAGCAGCCGAGACAATGAGCAGTTCTTC. Its protein is CASSRDNEQFF.

The chain is built from TRBV19 and TRBJ1-2; no firm D call. The V gene lost 3 bases and the J gene lost 7 bases, with 12 bases spanning the gap. Germline CDR1 reads LNHDA; CDR2 reads SQIVND (reference sequence). CDR3 length: 13 residues. CDR3 residues: CASSIQLLSGYTF. As DNA, the CDR3 is TGTGCCAGTAGTATCCAACTATTAAGTGGCTACACCTTC.

This clone has more than one count but fewer than ten. The chain couples TRBV28 to TRBJ2-1; 11 positions agree with TRBD2. Per the germline V gene, CDR1 is MDHEN and CDR2 is SYDVKM. CDR3 size: 16 residues. J was trimmed by 4 bases and V by 3 bases; bases with no gene match: 5. The CDR3 DNA is TGTGCCAGCAGTTTCGCCGGGACTAGCGGATACAATGAGCAGTTCTTC. It yields the protein CASSFAGTSGYNEQFF. The full variable domain, its missing parts supplied by reference TRBV28 and TRBJ2-1, is DVKVTQSSRYLVKRTGEKVFLECVQDMDHENMFWYRQDPGLGLRLIYFSYDVKMKEKGDIPEGYSVSREKKERFSLILESASTNQTSMYLCASSFAGTSGYNEQFFGPGTRLTVL.

This clone was seen more than once but under ten times. The V gene is TRBV19, the J gene TRBJ2-5; D ambiguous. The germline V gene has CDR1 LNHDA and CDR2 SQIVND (reference sequence). V lost 5 bases and J lost 0, with 7 bases in between. The CDR3 is made up of 13 amino acids. The CDR3 bases are TGTGCCAGTAGTCGTCCCAACCAAGAGACCCAGTACTTC. It codes for CASSRPNQETQYF.

V usage is TRBV4-1 and J usage is TRBJ2-1; a weak D match, TRBD2 (6 bases). The V end was cut by 0 bases, the J end by 5 bases, with 20 bases between. CDR1 MGHRA and CDR2 YSYEKL come from the germline V gene. The CDR3 totals 18 residues. The CDR3 sequence: CASSQDPFSGRDHNEQFF. The CDR3 DNA is TGCGCCAGCAGCCAAGACCCCTTCTCCGGGAGAGATCACAATGAGCAGTTCTTC.

The chain recombines TRBV13 with TRBJ2-5; a weak D match, TRBD2 (7 bases). The V gene lost 2 bases and the J gene lost 5 bases, with 15 bases spanning the gap. The CDR3 has 15 amino acids. In germline, CDR1 is PRHDT, CDR2 FYEKMQ (reference sequence). The CDR3 reads CASSLTSGGWETQYF. CDR3 nucleotide sequence: TGTGCCAGCAGCTTAACTTCGGGGGGCTGGGAGACCCAGTACTTC. Drawing the rest from reference TRBV13 and TRBJ2-5, the complete variable domain is AAGVIQSPRHLIKEKRETATLKCYPIPRHDTVYWYQQGPGQDPQFLISFYEKMQSDKGSIPDRFSAQQFSDYHSELNMSSLELGDSALYFCASSLTSGGWETQYFGPGTRLLVL.

This clone came up a few times. The chain links TRBV18 to TRBJ2-7; D not resolved. Germline V gives CDR1 KGHSH, CDR2 LQKENI. V gave up 1 base and J gave up 5 bases, with 12 bases separating them. The CDR3 consists of 14 residues. CDR3 sequence (DNA): TGTGCCAGCTCACCACTTTGGGGTAATGACGAGCAGTACTTC. This translates into CASSPLWGNDEQYF.